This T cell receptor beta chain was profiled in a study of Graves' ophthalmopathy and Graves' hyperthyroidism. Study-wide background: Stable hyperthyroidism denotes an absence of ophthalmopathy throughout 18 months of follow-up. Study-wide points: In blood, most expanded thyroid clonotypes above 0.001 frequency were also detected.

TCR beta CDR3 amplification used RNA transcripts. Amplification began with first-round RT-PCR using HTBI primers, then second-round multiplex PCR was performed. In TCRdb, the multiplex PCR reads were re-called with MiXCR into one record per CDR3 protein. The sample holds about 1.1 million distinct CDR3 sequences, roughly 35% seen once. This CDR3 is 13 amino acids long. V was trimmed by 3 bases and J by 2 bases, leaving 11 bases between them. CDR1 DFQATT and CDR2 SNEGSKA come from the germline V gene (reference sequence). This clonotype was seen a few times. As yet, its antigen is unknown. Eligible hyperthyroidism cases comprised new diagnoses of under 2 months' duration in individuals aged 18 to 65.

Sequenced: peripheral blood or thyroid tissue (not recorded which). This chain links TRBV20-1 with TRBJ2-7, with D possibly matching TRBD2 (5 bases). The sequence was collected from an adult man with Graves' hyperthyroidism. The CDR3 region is CSASRDPAYEQYF. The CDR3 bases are TGCAGTGCTAGCCGGGATCCTGCCTACGAGCAGTACTTC.